This T cell receptor (beta chain) comes out of a study of blood T cell repertoires in COVID-19. Study as a whole: T cells, B-cell-depleted T cells, or PBMCs provided the cDNA or gDNA that served as material.

Per the original methods: Reference gene primer amplification in the assay estimated nucleated cell counts. The data were produced by immunoSEQ multiplex PCR, yet TCRdb's version contains in-frame clones alone and is incomplete. That table gives V, J and clone size, and the DNA gave D and trimming. The table records some 150,000 clones, about 85% of them present only once. The CDR3 has 13 residues. Losses at the gene ends were 6 bases for V and 7 bases for J; bases not matched to a gene: 7. Germline CDR1 is MDHEN and CDR2 is SYDVKM. The TCR was taken from a human donor in a cohort sampled during active COVID-19. Sequenced input: peripheral blood. V is TRBV28 and J is TRBJ2-7, with 9 positions matching TRBD2. In nucleotides, the CDR3 is TGTGCCAGCAGCCGCGGGGGGGACCTGGAGCAGTACTTC. The encoded protein is CASSRGGDLEQYF. Looking up the rest from reference TRBV28 and TRBJ2-7 gives the full variable domain: DVKVTQSSRYLVKRTGEKVFLECVQDMDHENMFWYRQDPGLGLRLIYFSYDVKMKEKGDIPEGYSVSREKKERFSLILESASTNQTSMYLCASSRGGDLEQYFGPGTRLTVT.